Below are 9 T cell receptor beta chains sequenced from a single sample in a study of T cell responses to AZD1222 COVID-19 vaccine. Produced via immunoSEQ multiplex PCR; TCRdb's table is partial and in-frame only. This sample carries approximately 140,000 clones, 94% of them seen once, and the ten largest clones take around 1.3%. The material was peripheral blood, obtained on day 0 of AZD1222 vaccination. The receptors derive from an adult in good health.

Written as DNA, the CDR3 is TGTGCCAGCAGCCCTACACCGACCCACGAGCAGTACGTC. It specifies CASSPTPTHEQYV. The chain recombines TRBV5-4 with TRBJ2-7; D is undetermined. Germline CDR1 and CDR2: SGHNT and YYREEE (reference sequence). V was trimmed by 4 bases and J by 5 bases, leaving 13 bases between them. The CDR3 covers 13 residues.

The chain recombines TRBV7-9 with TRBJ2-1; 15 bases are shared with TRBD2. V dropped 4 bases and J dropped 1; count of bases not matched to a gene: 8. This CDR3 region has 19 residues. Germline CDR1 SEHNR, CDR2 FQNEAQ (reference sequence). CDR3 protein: CASSSLGLAGGLSYNEQFF. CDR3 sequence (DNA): TGTGCCAGCAGCTCCCTGGGACTAGCGGGGGGCCTATCCTACAATGAGCAGTTCTTC.

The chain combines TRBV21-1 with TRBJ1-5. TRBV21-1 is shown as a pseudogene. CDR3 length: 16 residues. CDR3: CASSKMGWGRNQPQHF. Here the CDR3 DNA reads TGTGCCAGCAGCAAAATGGGATGGGGACGCAATCAGCCCCAGCATTTT.

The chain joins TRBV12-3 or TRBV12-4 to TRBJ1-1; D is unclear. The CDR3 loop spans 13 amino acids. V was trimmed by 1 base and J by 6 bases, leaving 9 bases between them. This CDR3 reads CASSLGAVPEAFF. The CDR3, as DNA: TGTGCCAGCAGTTTAGGGGCTGTTCCTGAAGCTTTCTTT.

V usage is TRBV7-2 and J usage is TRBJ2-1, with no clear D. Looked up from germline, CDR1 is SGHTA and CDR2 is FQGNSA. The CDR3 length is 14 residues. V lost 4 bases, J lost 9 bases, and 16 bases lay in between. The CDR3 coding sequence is TGTGCCAGCAGCTCACCAGATTTGGGCCCTGAGCAGTTCTTC. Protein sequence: CASSSPDLGPEQFF.

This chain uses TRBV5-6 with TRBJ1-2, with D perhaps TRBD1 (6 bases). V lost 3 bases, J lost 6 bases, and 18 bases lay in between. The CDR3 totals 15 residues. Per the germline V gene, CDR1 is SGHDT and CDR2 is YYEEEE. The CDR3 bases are TGTGCCAGCAGCTGGTCCCTGTCCCAGGGGAATGGCTACACCTTC. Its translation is CASSWSLSQGNGYTF.

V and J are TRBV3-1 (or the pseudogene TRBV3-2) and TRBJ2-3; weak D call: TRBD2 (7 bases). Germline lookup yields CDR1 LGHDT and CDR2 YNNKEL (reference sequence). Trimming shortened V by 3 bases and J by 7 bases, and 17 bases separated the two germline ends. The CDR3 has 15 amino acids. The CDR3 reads CASSHTTGGGYTQYF. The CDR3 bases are TGTGCCAGCAGCCACACCACGGGGGGCGGTTATACGCAGTATTTT.

The CDR3, as DNA: TGTGCCAGCAGCGTATGGTCGGGGGGCTACAATGAGCAGTTCTTC. This sequence encodes CASSVWSGGYNEQFF. This chain joins TRBV9 and TRBJ2-1; 7 bases match TRBD2. V was clipped by 1 base and J by 3 bases; unmatched bases: 4. CDR3 length equals 15 residues. CDR1 is SGDLS, CDR2 YYNGEE, per germline.

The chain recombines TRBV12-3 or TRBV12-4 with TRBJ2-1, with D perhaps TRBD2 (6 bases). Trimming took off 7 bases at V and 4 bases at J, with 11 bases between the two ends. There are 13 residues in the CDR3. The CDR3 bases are TGTGCCAGCAAGGGCGGGATGTACAATGAGCAGTTCTTC. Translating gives CASKGGMYNEQFF.